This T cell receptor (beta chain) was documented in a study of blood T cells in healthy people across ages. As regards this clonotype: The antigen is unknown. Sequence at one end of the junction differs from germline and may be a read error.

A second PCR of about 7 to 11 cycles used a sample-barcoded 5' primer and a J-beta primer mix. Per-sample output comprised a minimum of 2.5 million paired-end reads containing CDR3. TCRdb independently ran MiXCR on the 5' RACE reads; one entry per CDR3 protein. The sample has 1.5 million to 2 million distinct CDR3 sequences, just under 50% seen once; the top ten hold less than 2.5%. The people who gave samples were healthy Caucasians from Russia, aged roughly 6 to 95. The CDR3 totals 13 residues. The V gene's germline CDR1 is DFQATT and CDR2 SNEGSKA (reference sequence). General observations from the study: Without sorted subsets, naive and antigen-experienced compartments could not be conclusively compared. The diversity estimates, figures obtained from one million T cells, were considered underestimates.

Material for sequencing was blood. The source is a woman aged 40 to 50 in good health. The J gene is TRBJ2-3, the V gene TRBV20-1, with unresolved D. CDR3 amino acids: CSAGDPSSDTQYF. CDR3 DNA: TGCAGTGCTGGAGACCCCTCCTCAGATACGCAGTATTTT.